This TCR beta chain was sequenced in a study of OX40 agonist ivuxolimab in advanced cancers. Study details: The study gave patients intravenous ivuxolimab at 0.01 to 10 mg/kg every 2 weeks. Study-level points and caveats: Circulating CD4+ and CD8+ T cells showed clonal expansion by week 6 at 0.1 to 3.0 mg/kg.

The assay was immunoSEQ multiplex PCR, and TCRdb's table has in-frame clones only and misses some. In the table there are about 82,000 clones, around nine tenths of which are singletons. About this clone: The antigen is unknown.

Peripheral blood came from all dose cohorts at three timepoints. Sequences were derived from CD4+ or CD8+ T cells sorted from blood, sampled in a trial of the OX40 agonist ivuxolimab. This receptor was obtained from an adult with an advanced solid tumor such as melanoma, head and neck, liver or kidney cancer.

The CDR3 sequence is CASSSRGLTANYEQYF. In DNA, the CDR3 is TGTGCCAGCAGCTCCAGAGGCCTGACAGCGAACTACGAGCAGTACTTC. The chain uses TRBV21-1 and TRBJ2-7; the D segment call TRBD1 is taken from the table without a DNA check. TRBV21-1 is described as a pseudogene. The CDR3 has 16 residues.